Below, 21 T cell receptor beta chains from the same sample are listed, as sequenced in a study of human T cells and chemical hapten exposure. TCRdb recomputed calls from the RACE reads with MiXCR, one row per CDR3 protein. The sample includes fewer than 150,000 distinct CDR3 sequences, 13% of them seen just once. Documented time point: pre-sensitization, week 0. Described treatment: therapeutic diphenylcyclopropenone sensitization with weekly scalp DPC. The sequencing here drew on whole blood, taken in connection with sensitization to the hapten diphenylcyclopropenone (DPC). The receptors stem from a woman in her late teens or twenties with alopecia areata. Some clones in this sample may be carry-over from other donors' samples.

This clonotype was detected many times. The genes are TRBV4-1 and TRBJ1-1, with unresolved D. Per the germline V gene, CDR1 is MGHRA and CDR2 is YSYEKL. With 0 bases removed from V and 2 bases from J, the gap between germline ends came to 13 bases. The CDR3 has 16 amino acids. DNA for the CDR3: TGCGCCAGCAGCCAAGAGGCCGGCAACTTAAACACTGAAGCTTTCTTT. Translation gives CASSQEAGNLNTEAFF.

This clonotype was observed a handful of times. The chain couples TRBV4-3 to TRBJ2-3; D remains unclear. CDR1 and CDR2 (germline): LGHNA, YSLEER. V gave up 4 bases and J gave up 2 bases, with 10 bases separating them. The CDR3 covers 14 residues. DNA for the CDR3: TGCGCCAGCAGCCTCGGCCTTCACACAGATACGCAGTATTTT. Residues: CASSLGLHTDTQYF.

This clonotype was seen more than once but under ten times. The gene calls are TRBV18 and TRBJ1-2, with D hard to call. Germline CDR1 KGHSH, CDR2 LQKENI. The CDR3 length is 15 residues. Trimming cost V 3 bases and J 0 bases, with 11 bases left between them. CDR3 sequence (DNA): TGTGCCAGCTCACCCTCAGGCGCCGCTAACTATGGCTACACCTTC. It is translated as CASSPSGAANYGYTF.

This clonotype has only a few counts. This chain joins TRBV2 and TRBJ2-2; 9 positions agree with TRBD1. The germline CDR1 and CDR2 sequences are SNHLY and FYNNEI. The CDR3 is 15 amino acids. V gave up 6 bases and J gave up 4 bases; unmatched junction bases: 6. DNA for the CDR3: TGTGCCAGCAGCCTTGGGGACAGGGTCACCGGGGAGCTGTTTTTT. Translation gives CASSLGDRVTGELFF.

The chain's CDR3 is CASNPRQTNQPQHF. The CDR3 DNA reads TGTGCCAGCAACCCTAGACAGACCAATCAGCCCCAGCATTTT. The chain links TRBV27 to TRBJ1-5; TRBD1 is a possible D gene (5 bases). The CDR3 is 14 residues long. The germline CDR1 and CDR2 sequences are MNHEY and SMNVEV (reference sequence). Trimming removed 7 bases at V and 3 bases at J, with 13 bases between.

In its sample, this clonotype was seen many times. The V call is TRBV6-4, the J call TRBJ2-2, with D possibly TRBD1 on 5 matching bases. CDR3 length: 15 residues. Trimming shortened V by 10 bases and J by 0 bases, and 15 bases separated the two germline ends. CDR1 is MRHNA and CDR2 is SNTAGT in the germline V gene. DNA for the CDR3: TGTGCCACTTCGACAGACCCAGCGAACACCGGGGAGCTGTTTTTT. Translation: CATSTDPANTGELFF.

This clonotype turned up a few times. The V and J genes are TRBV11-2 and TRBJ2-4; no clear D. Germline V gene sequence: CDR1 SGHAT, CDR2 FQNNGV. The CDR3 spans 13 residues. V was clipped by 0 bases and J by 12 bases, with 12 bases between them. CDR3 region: CASSLDRPLAQYF. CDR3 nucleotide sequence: TGTGCCAGCAGCTTAGATAGGCCCCTGGCTCAGTACTTC.

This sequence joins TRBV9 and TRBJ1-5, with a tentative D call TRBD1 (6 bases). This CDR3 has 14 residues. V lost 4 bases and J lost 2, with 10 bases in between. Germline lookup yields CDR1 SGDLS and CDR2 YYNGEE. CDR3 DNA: TGTGCCAGCAGCAGGGGGGGAGGCAATCAGCCCCAGCATTTT. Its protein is CASSRGGGNQPQHF.

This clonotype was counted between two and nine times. DNA for the CDR3: TGTGCCAGCAGTTCGGACCCCTACGAGCAGTACTTC. It encodes CASSSDPYEQYF. This chain joins TRBV12-3 or TRBV12-4 and TRBJ2-7; no firm D call. With 4 bases removed from V and 2 bases from J, the gap between germline ends came to 6 bases. The CDR3 has 12 amino acids.

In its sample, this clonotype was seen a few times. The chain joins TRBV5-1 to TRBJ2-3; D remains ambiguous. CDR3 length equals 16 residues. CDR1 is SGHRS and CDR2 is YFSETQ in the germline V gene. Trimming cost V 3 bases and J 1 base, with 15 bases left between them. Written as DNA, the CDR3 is TGCGCCAGCAGCTCTACATCGACCTGGGGCACAGATACGCAGTATTTT. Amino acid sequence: CASSSTSTWGTDTQYF.

This CDR3 reads CASSLLLNQPQHF. Here the CDR3 DNA reads TGTGCCAGCAGTTTGCTGTTAAATCAGCCCCAGCATTTT. The chain uses TRBV6-2 or TRBV6-3 and TRBJ1-5, with D uncertain. Germline V CDR1 and CDR2: MNHEY, SVGEGT. The V gene lost 4 bases and the J gene lost 4 bases, with 8 bases spanning the gap. The CDR3 is 13 amino acids.

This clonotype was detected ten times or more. The CDR3 loop is CSAQDSLDGYTF. In DNA, the CDR3 is TGCAGTGCCCAGGACAGCTTGGACGGCTACACCTTC. The chain uses TRBV20-1 and TRBJ1-2; a weak D match, TRBD1 (6 bases). Trimming took 6 bases from V and 8 from J, leaving 16 bases between them. Germline values: CDR1 DFQATT, CDR2 SNEGSKA (reference sequence). The CDR3 has 12 amino acids.

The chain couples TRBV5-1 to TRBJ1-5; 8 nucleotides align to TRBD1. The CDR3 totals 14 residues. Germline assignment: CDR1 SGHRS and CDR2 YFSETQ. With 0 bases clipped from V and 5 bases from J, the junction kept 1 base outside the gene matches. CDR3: CASSLDRGDQPQHF. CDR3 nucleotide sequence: TGCGCCAGCAGCTTGGACAGGGGGGATCAGCCCCAGCATTTT.

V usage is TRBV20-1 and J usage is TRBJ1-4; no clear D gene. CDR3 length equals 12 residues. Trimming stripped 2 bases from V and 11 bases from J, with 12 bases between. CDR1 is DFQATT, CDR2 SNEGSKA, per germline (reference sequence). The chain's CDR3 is CSARQGPGKLFF. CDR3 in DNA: TGCAGTGCTAGACAAGGACCTGGGAAACTGTTTTTT.

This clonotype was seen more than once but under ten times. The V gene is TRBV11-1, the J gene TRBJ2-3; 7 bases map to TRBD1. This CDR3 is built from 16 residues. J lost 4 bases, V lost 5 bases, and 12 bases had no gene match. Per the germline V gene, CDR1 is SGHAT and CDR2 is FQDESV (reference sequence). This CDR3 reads CASSPGQEVVADTQYF. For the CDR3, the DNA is TGTGCCAGCAGCCCAGGACAGGAAGTGGTAGCAGATACGCAGTATTTT. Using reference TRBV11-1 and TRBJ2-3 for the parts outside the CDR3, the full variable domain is EAEVAQSPRYKITEKSQAVAFWCDPISGHATLYWYRQILGQGPELLVQFQDESVVDDSQLPKDRFSAERLKGVDSTLKIQPAELGDSAMYLCASSPGQEVVADTQYFGPGTRLTVL.

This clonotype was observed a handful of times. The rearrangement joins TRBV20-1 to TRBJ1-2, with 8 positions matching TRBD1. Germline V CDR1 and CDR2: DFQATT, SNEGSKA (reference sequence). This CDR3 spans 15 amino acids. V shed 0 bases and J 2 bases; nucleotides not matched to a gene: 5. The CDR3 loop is CSARETGTGNYGYTF. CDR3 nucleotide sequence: TGCAGTGCTAGAGAGACCGGGACAGGAAACTATGGCTACACCTTC.

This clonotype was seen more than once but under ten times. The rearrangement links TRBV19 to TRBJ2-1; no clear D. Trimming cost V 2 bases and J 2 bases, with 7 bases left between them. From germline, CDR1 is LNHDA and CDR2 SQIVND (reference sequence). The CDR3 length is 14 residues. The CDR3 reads CASSINLAYNEQFF. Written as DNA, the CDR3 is TGTGCCAGTAGTATAAACCTCGCCTACAATGAGCAGTTCTTC. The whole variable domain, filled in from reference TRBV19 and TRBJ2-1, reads DGGITQSPKYLFRKEGQNVTLSCEQNLNHDAMYWYRQDPGQGLRLIYYSQIVNDFQKGDIAEGYSVSREKKESFPLTVTSAQKNPTAFYLCASSINLAYNEQFFGPGTRLTVL.

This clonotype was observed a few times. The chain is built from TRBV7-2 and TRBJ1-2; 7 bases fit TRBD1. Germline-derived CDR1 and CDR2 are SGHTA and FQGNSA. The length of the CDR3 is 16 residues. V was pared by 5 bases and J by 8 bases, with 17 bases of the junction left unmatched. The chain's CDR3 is CASSLEPTGFQVGYTF. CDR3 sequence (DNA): TGTGCCAGCAGCCTAGAACCGACAGGGTTTCAAGTAGGCTACACCTTC.

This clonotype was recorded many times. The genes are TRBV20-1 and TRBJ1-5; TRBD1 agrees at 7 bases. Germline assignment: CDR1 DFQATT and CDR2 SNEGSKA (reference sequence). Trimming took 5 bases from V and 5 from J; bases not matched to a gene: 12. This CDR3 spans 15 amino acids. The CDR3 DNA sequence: TGCAGTGCTCCGGACAGGACCGTCGGATATCAGCCCCAGCATTTT. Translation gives CSAPDRTVGYQPQHF.

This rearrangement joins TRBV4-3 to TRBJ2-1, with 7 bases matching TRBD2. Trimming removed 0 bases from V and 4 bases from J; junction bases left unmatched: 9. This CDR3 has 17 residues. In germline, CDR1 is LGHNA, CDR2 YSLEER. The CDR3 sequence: CASSQDTLRGVYNEQFF. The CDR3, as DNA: TGCGCCAGCAGCCAAGATACGCTACGGGGGGTTTACAATGAGCAGTTCTTC.

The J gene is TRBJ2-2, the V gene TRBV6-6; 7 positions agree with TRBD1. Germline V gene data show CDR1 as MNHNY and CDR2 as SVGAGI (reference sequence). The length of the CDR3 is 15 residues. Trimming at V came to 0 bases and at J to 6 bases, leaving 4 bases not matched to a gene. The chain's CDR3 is CASSYSTGVAGELFF. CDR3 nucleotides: TGTGCCAGCAGTTACTCCACAGGGGTGGCCGGGGAGCTGTTTTTT.